This T cell receptor beta chain was observed in a study of T cells in Graves' hyperthyroidism and ophthalmopathy. Study-level points and caveats: Ophthalmopathy was model-predicted a median around 6.1 months pre-onset. By a 13 V-J model, ophthalmopathy was set apart from stable hyperthyroidism.

Investigators excluded patients with uncontrolled infection, other autoimmune disease, pregnancy or lactation. Source material for PBMCs was more than 9.5 ml fresh peripheral blood. In this sample, this clonotype turned up a few times. The target antigen is unknown. Germline CDR1 and CDR2: MNHNS and SASEGT. This CDR3 is built from 15 residues. Germline trimming cut 5 bases from V and 4 bases from J; bases unmatched to any gene: 11. TCR beta CDR3 regions were amplified from RNA transcripts. The study used the HTBI primer set for a first-round RT-PCR of the TCR CDR3. TCRdb redid the calling of the multiplex PCR reads with MiXCR, one entry per CDR3 protein. In the table there are 600,000 or so distinct CDR3 sequences, more than 12% of which are singletons.

The gene calls are TRBV6-1 and TRBJ2-7, with TRBD1 identical over 7 bases. Material for sequencing was blood. The TCR originated in a woman aged 50 to 65 with Graves' ophthalmopathy. As DNA, the CDR3 is TGTGCCAGCAGTCATACCGGGACAGAGATTTACGAGCAGTACTTC. Amino acid sequence: CASSHTGTEIYEQYF.